The rows below give T cell receptor beta chains drawn from one sample of a study of T cells in Graves' hyperthyroidism and ophthalmopathy. From the multiplex PCR reads, TCRdb called clonotypes with MiXCR, one entry per CDR3 protein. The repertoire holds under 450,000 distinct CDR3 sequences, with about 15% as singletons. Sequenced: blood. These receptors all come from a woman between 18 and 29 years old with Graves' hyperthyroidism. Each CDR3 is given with its conserved first and last residue. The D gene is left open where the match is weak. Clone size appears in some rows only: once, few, many, or a class for an expanded clone.

abundance,j_gene,d_gene,v_gene,CDR3nt,CDR3aa
many,TRBJ2-5,NA,TRBV20-1,TGCAGTGCAGGAGGGAGTTCCAAAGAGACCCAGTACTTC,CSAGGSSKETQYF
many,TRBJ2-1,TRBD2,TRBV5-1,TGCGCCAGCAGCTTGCGAGCGGGAGTGAGGAATGAGCAGTTCTTC,CASSLRAGVRNEQFF
few,TRBJ2-7,TRBD2,TRBV25-1,TGTGCCAGCAGTATGGCGGGAGTTTACGAGCAGTACTTC,CASSMAGVYEQYF
many,TRBJ2-1,TRBD2,TRBV5-1,TGCGCCAGCAGCTTGACTAGCGGGAGCAATGAGCAGTTCTTC,CASSLTSGSNEQFF
NA,TRBJ2-7,TRBD2,TRBV4-1,TGCGCCAGCAGCGCCCTTCTAGCGGGCGCCTACGAGCAGTACTTC,CASSALLAGAYEQYF
many,TRBJ1-5,TRBD1,TRBV28,TGTGCCAGCAGTTTGACAGGGTCTAGGCAGCCCCAGCATTTT,CASSLTGSRQPQHF
NA,TRBJ2-7,NA,TRBV5-1,TGCGCCAGCAGCTTTGCAGGCAGCCCCTACGAGCAGTACTTC,CASSFAGSPYEQYF
few,TRBJ1-5,TRBD1,TRBV19,TGTGCCAGTAGTATCGGGGCTTACAGGGGGCATCAGCCCCAGCATTTT,CASSIGAYRGHQPQHF
NA,TRBJ2-3,NA,TRBV29-1,TGCAGCGTTCCGTGGTCGGGATACGCGAATACGCAGTATTTT,CSVPWSGYANTQYF
many,TRBJ2-5,NA,TRBV2,TGTGCCAGCACCCTTCGCGGGGTACAAGAGACCCAGTACTTC,CASTLRGVQETQYF
NA,TRBJ2-7,NA,TRBV28,TGTGCCAGCAGTTTAAGATCTGTAAAAGGGCAGTACTTC,CASSLRSVKGQYF
many,TRBJ2-2,NA,TRBV5-1,TGCGCCAGCAGGCCGCTGCGGGATACCGGGGAGCTGTTTTTT,CASRPLRDTGELFF
NA,TRBJ1-6,TRBD1,TRBV12-3/TRBV12-4,TGTGCCAGCAGTTTGACAACAGGGGGCGCGGATTCACCCCCCCACTTT,CASSLTTGGADSPPHF
many,TRBJ2-3,TRBD1,TRBV12-3/TRBV12-4,TGTGCCAGCAGTTTATTAGGGGGCGTGGGACCCACAGATACGCAGTATTTT,CASSLLGGVGPTDTQYF
few,TRBJ1-2,NA,TRBV6-1,TGTGCCAGCAGTGACCGGGGACGGCCAGCCGGGGACTATGGCTACACCTTC,CASSDRGRPAGDYGYTF
NA,TRBJ1-1,NA,TRBV28,TGTGCCAGCAGGCTACCGGGAGGAGGAAACACTGAAGCTTTCTTT,CASRLPGGGNTEAFF
many,TRBJ2-7,NA,TRBV4-2,TGTGCCAGCAGCCAAGTGTGGGAGGCCTACGAGCAGTACTTC,CASSQVWEAYEQYF
few,TRBJ2-1,NA,TRBV20-1,TGCAGTGCTAGACCCCTCCTAGCGAAGGTCTACAATGAGCAGTTCTTC,CSARPLLAKVYNEQFF
many,TRBJ1-4,NA,TRBV7-2,TGTGCCAGCAGCCCACGGGGATTCCCCAATGAAAAACTGTTTTTT,CASSPRGFPNEKLFF
NA,TRBJ2-1,NA,TRBV12-3/TRBV12-4,TGTGCCAGCAGTTTCGGAGGGGTGAATGAGCAGTTCTTC,CASSFGGVNEQFF
many,TRBJ2-1,TRBD2,TRBV20-1,TGCAGTGCTAGGGACCCGGGACTAGCGGCATACAATGAGCAGTTCTTC,CSARDPGLAAYNEQFF